This is a list of T cell receptor beta chains from one sample in a study of blood T cell repertoires in COVID-19. Profiling relied on immunoSEQ multiplex PCR, and the TCRdb table lists in-frame clones only, not all of them. Of around 260,000 clones listed, about 80% were seen once; the top ten hold around 3.9%. The sample was PBMCs or T cells enriched from blood (not recorded which). These receptors were obtained from a man aged 30 to 39 with acute COVID-19. Each CDR3 is given with its conserved first and last residue. A D gene is named only where the DNA matches it firmly. Clone size is shown for a subset of rows, as once, few, many or a class of expanded clone.

TRBV7-2	.	TRBJ2-1	.	TGTGCCAGCAGCTTTCAGGGGGGAACCTACAATGAGCAGTTCTTC	CASSFQGGTYNEQFF
TRBV2	.	TRBJ1-1	TRBD1	TGTGCCAGCAGACTGGGACAGGAGCTTGAAGCTTTCTTT	CASRLGQELEAFF
TRBV21-1	.	TRBJ1-6	.	TGTGCCAGCAGCAAAGTTCACCAGGGGTTTAAGGGTTCACCCCTCCACTTT	CASSKVHQGFKGSPLHF
TRBV7-9	.	TRBJ1-2	.	TGTGCCAGCAGACAAGGGGAGGTGGATGGCTACACCTTC	CASRQGEVDGYTF
TRBV5-8	.	TRBJ1-4	.	TGTGCCAGCAGCTTGACAGGATCTGAAAAACTGTTTTTT	CASSLTGSEKLFF
TRBV6-5	few	TRBJ2-1	TRBD2	TGTGCCAGCAAAACTAGCGGGGCCTGGAATGAGCAGTTCTTC	CASKTSGAWNEQFF
TRBV7-9	.	TRBJ1-2	.	TGTGCCAGCAGCTTAGTACAGGACTATGGCTACACCTTC	CASSLVQDYGYTF
TRBV4-2	.	TRBJ2-3	.	TGTGCCAGCAGCCTCCCTCGGGCAGATACGCAGTATTTT	CASSLPRADTQYF
TRBV19	.	TRBJ2-4	.	TGTGCCAGTAGTATAATGTCGTCTTCAGTGTTAGCCAAAAACATTCAGTACTTC	CASSIMSSSVLAKNIQYF
TRBV18	.	TRBJ2-1	TRBD2	TGTGCCAGCTCTCCACTAGCGGGGGGTTCCTACAATGAGCAGTTCTTC	CASSPLAGGSYNEQFF
TRBV3-1/TRBV3-2	few	TRBJ2-2	TRBD2	TGTGCCAGCAGCCAATTAGCGGGGGGGCCCGGGGAGCTGTTTTTT	CASSQLAGGPGELFF